Shown below are 23 T cell receptor beta chains from a single sample sequenced in a study of post-analysis software for immune sequencing data. Whole-study results and caveats: Compared with controls, patients had more of five TRBV segments, including TRBV5-6, TRBV5-1 and TRBV20-1.

For these TCRs, the target antigens are not known. Every TCR beta cDNA library bore unique molecular identifiers. TCRdb ran MiXCR on the PCR reads and lists one entry per CDR3 protein. The sample consists of roughly 620,000 distinct CDR3 sequences, around 40% of them appearing once. The specimen sequenced was blood. These receptors originate from a girl aged 10 to 17 with multiple sclerosis.

V and J are TRBV28 and TRBJ2-5; the D is unclear. The J call may not be correct, given that the DNA end is closer to TRBJ2-4. Germline CDR1 is MDHEN and CDR2 is SYDVKM. The CDR3 is 11 residues long. The CDR3 DNA is TGTGCCAGCAGTATGGACAACATTCAGTACTTC. This sequence encodes CASSMDNIQYF.

V gene TRBV5-1 combines with J gene TRBJ2-1; D ambiguous. This CDR3 contains 13 residues. Trimming removed 6 bases from V and 3 bases from J, with 10 bases in between. From germline, CDR1 is SGHRS and CDR2 YFSETQ. The CDR3 here is CASTLTRYNEQFF. The CDR3 nucleotides read TGCGCCAGCACGCTCACCCGCTACAATGAGCAGTTCTTC.

This sequence joins TRBV13 and TRBJ2-5; 11 bases are a match to TRBD2. The DNA end is more similar to TRBJ2-7, so the J call may be wrong. CDR1 is PRHDT and CDR2 is FYEKMQ in the germline V gene (reference sequence). CDR3 length: 14 residues. The CDR3 DNA reads TGTGCCAGCAGTTGGACTAGCGGGCTTTACGAGCAGTACTTC. Amino acid sequence: CASSWTSGLYEQYF.

The chain has TRBV12-3 or TRBV12-4 and TRBJ2-7; 9 positions agree with TRBD2. Germline trimming cut 5 bases from V and 2 bases from J; bases unmatched to any gene: 10. This CDR3 has 16 amino acids. The CDR3 bases are TGTGCCAGCAGTCCCCCCCCACTAGCGGGTACCTACGAGCAGTACTTC. Translating gives CASSPPPLAGTYEQYF.

The genes are TRBV5-1 and TRBJ2-3; no clear D gene. Germline V lookup: CDR1 SGHRS, CDR2 YFSETQ. Trimming shortened V by 4 bases and J by 3 bases, and 12 bases separated the two germline ends. This CDR3 contains 14 residues. The CDR3 loop reads CASSDKGLTDTQYF. In nucleotides, the CDR3 is TGCGCCAGCAGCGACAAGGGATTGACAGATACGCAGTATTTT.

This chain uses TRBV20-1 with TRBJ2-5; D might be TRBD1 (6 bases). CDR1 DFQATT and CDR2 SNEGSKA come from the germline V gene (reference sequence). CDR3 length: 13 amino acids. V gave up 6 bases and J gave up 0 bases, with 11 bases separating them. This CDR3 reads CSARDNNQETQYF. In DNA, the CDR3 is TGCAGTGCAAGGGACAATAACCAAGAGACCCAGTACTTC.

The chain has TRBV20-1 and TRBJ1-2, with 8 nucleotides matching TRBD1. CDR1 is DFQATT and CDR2 is SNEGSKA in the germline V gene (reference sequence). The ends lost 2 bases at V and 4 bases at J; junction bases unmatched: 6. The CDR3 covers 14 residues. For the CDR3, the DNA is TGCAGTGCTAGAACCGGGACAGGTGTCTATGGCTACACCTTC. This translates into CSARTGTGVYGYTF.

The chain couples TRBV28 to TRBJ1-1; TRBD1 agrees at 8 bases. The CDR3 runs 12 residues. With V trimmed by 6 bases and J by 6 bases, 3 bases remained unmatched. From germline, CDR1 is MDHEN and CDR2 SYDVKM. The CDR3 region is CASSVTGAEAFF. CDR3 DNA: TGTGCCAGCAGCGTGACAGGGGCTGAAGCTTTCTTT.

In this sample, this clonotype turned up a few times. CDR3: CASSPKNRGFYNEQFF. For the CDR3, the DNA is TGCGCCAGCAGCCCCAAGAATCGGGGATTCTACAATGAGCAGTTCTTC. V usage is TRBV4-1 and J usage is TRBJ2-1; perhaps TRBD2 as D (5 bases). The CDR3 runs to 16 residues. In germline, CDR1 is MGHRA, CDR2 YSYEKL. Deletions cut 4 bases from V and 3 bases from J, with 16 bases between.

This clonotype was seen a few times. The chain uses TRBV5-1 and TRBJ2-3, with 10 bases lining up with TRBD1. In germline, CDR1 is SGHRS, CDR2 YFSETQ. V was pared by 4 bases and J by 4 bases, with 6 bases of the junction left unmatched. The CDR3 spans 15 residues. CDR3 nucleotide sequence: TGCGCCAGCAGCCAGGGACAGGGGATCCCAGATACGCAGTATTTT. Amino acids: CASSQGQGIPDTQYF.

This chain links TRBV10-3 with TRBJ1-1; TRBD1 agrees at 8 bases. The CDR3 sequence is 14 residues long. The germline CDR1 and CDR2 sequences are ENHRY and SYGVKD. The ends lost 6 bases at V and 6 bases at J; junction bases unmatched: 9. CDR3 sequence: CAIRQDRVSAEAFF. DNA for the CDR3: TGTGCCATCAGACAGGACAGGGTTTCAGCTGAAGCTTTCTTT.

The chain employs TRBV2 and TRBJ1-2, with TRBD1 identical over 7 bases. This CDR3 has 15 amino acids. CDR1 is SNHLY and CDR2 is FYNNEI in the germline V gene. Trimming at V came to 2 bases and at J to 6 bases, leaving 9 bases not matched to a gene. The DNA of the CDR3 is TGTGCCAGCAGTGAATTTGGAGGGGGCCTCAATGGCTACACCTTC. Amino acid sequence: CASSEFGGGLNGYTF.

This sequence joins TRBV24-1 and TRBJ2-4; TRBD1 or TRBD2 may be the D gene (5 bases each). The germline V and J ends were trimmed by 3 bases and 13 bases, with 18 bases remaining between them. CDR1 KGHDR and CDR2 SFDVKD come from the germline V gene. The CDR3 is 14 amino acids. CDR3 in amino acids: CATSDRDGLREQYF. For the CDR3, the DNA is TGTGCCACCAGTGATCGGGACGGTTTGAGGGAGCAGTACTTC.

This chain uses TRBV20-1 with TRBJ2-1; D is uncertain. V lost 4 bases, J lost 4 bases, and 14 bases lay in between. The CDR3 covers 14 residues. Germline CDR1 is DFQATT and CDR2 is SNEGSKA (reference sequence). CDR3 bases: TGCAGTGCTAATCCCGCCGGGCCTTACAATGAGCAGTTCTTC. Residues: CSANPAGPYNEQFF.

The V and J genes are TRBV6-2 or TRBV6-3 and TRBJ2-1; 7 nucleotides agree with TRBD2. Trimming removed 1 base from V and 4 bases from J; junction bases left unmatched: 4. Germline CDR1 is MNHEY and CDR2 is SVGEGT. The CDR3 has 15 amino acids. The DNA for the CDR3 is TGTGCCAGCAGTTACTTCCCCGGGGGGTACAATGAGCAGTTCTTC. Translated, it gives CASSYFPGGYNEQFF.

A note on this clonotype: One end of the junction varies from germline; a read error may be responsible. The rearrangement links TRBV5-5 to TRBJ2-4, with D tentatively TRBD1 or TRBD2 (5 bases each). The CDR3 runs to 21 residues. CDR1 and CDR2 from the germline V gene are SGHKS and YYEKEE (reference sequence). CDR3 residues: CASSLPGTLLLGTLAKNIQYF. CDR3 DNA sequence: TGTGCCAGCAGCTTGCCCGGGACCCTGCTGCTGGGGACGTTAGCCAAGAACATTCAGTACTTC.

The chain carries TRBV27 and TRBJ1-2; D not certain. The V end was cut by 3 bases, the J end by 2 bases, with 7 bases between. The germline gives CDR1 MNHEY, CDR2 SMNVEV (reference sequence). This CDR3 spans 13 amino acids. The CDR3, as DNA: TGTGCCAGCAGTTTTGCTGACAACTATGGCTACACCTTC. It is translated as CASSFADNYGYTF.

The chain combines TRBV10-3 with TRBJ1-2; no clear D. V lost 3 bases to trimming and J lost 6 bases, with 11 bases between them. Germline values: CDR1 ENHRY, CDR2 SYGVKD. The CDR3 runs to 13 residues. The CDR3 DNA sequence: TGTGCCATCAGTGATGCTTCCGGGGATGGCTACACCTTC. As protein: CAISDASGDGYTF.

This sequence joins TRBV7-9 and TRBJ1-1, with D possibly matching TRBD1 (5 bases). V lost 5 bases to trimming and J lost 2 bases, with 15 bases between them. The CDR3 covers 15 residues. Germline CDR1 reads SEHNR; CDR2 reads FQNEAQ (reference sequence). The CDR3 protein is CASSPRLRDNTEAFF. The CDR3 DNA follows: TGTGCCAGCAGCCCCCGTCTTAGGGACAACACTGAAGCTTTCTTT.

This clonotype occurred a few times. The V and J genes are TRBV12-3 or TRBV12-4 and TRBJ1-4, with 8 bases matching TRBD1. J gave up 8 bases and V 6 bases, and 8 bases lay outside the gene matches. The CDR3 has 14 amino acids. CDR3 nucleotide sequence: TGTGCCAGCAGGATTCAGACAGGGGAGGAAAAACTGTTTTTT. Its translation is CASRIQTGEEKLFF.

The chain joins TRBV6-1 to TRBJ2-1; D not resolved. The V end was cut by 8 bases, the J end by 5 bases, with 16 bases between. CDR1 is MNHNS and CDR2 is SASEGT in the germline V gene. This CDR3 region has 14 residues. CDR3 loop: CASVRRRTHNEQFF. The CDR3 coding sequence is TGTGCCAGCGTACGTCGGCGGACGCACAATGAGCAGTTCTTC.

This chain connects TRBV29-1 to TRBJ1-4, with 7 bases aligning to TRBD1. Unmatched junction bases numbered 13, after V lost 8 bases and J lost 7 bases. Looked up from germline, CDR1 is SQVTM and CDR2 is ANQGSEA. There are 14 residues in the CDR3. The CDR3 sequence: CSTTTGASPEKLFF. CDR3 coding DNA: TGCAGCACAACTACAGGGGCATCCCCTGAAAAACTGTTTTTT. Based on the CDR3 plus reference TRBV29-1 and TRBJ1-4, the full variable domain is SAVISQKPSRDICQRGTSLTIQCQVDSQVTMMFWYRQQPGQSLTLIATANQGSEATYESGFVIDKFPISRPNLTFSTLTVSNMSPEDSSIYLCSTTTGASPEKLFFGSGTQLSVL.

The rearrangement joins TRBV5-5 to TRBJ2-4; TRBD2 aligns across 7 bases. The DNA end is more similar to TRBJ2-5, so the J call may be wrong. Germline CDR1 is SGHKS and CDR2 is YYEKEE (reference sequence). This CDR3 region has 16 residues. The CDR3 DNA reads as TGTGCCAGCAGCTTAGGAAATAGCGGGTTCCAAGAGACCCAGTACTTC. Translation: CASSLGNSGFQETQYF.